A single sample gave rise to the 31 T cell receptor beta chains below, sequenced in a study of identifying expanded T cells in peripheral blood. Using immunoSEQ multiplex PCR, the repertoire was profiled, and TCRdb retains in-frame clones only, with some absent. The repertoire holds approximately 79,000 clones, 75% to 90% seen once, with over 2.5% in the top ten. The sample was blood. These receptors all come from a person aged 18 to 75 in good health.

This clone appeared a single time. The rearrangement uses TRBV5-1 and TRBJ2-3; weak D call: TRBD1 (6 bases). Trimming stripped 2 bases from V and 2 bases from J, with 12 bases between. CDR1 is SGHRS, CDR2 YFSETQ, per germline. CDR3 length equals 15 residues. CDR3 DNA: TGCGCCAGCAGCTTTGACAGGTTGAACACAGATACGCAGTATTTT. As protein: CASSFDRLNTDTQYF.

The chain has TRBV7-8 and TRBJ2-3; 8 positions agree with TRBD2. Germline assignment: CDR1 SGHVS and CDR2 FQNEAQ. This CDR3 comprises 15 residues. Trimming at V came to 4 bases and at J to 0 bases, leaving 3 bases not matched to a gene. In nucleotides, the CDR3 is TGTGCCAGCAGCTCGACTAGCGCTAGCACAGATACGCAGTATTTT. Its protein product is CASSSTSASTDTQYF.

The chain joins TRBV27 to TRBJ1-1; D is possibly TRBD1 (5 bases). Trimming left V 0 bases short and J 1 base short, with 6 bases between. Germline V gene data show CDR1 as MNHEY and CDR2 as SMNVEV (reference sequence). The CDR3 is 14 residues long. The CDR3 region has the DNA TGTGCCAGCAGTTTATCCGGGGGGAACACTGAAGCTTTCTTT. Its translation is CASSLSGGNTEAFF.

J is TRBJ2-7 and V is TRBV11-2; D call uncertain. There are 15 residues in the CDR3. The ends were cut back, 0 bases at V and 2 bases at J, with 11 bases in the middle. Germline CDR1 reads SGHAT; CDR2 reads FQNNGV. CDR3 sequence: CASSLDSKGTYEQYF. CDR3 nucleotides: TGTGCCAGCAGCTTAGATTCCAAGGGAACCTACGAGCAGTACTTC. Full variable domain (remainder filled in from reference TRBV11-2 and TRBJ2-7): EAGVAQSPRYKIIEKRQSVAFWCNPISGHATLYWYQQILGQGPKLLIQFQNNGVVDDSQLPKDRFSAERLKGVDSTLKIQPAKLEDSAVYLCASSLDSKGTYEQYFGPGTRLTVT.

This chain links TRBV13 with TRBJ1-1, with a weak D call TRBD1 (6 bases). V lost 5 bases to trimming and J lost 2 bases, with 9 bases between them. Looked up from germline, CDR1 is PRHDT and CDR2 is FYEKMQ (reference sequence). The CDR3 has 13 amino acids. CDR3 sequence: CASSTRGNTEAFF. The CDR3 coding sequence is TGTGCCAGCAGCACCAGGGGTAACACTGAAGCTTTCTTT.

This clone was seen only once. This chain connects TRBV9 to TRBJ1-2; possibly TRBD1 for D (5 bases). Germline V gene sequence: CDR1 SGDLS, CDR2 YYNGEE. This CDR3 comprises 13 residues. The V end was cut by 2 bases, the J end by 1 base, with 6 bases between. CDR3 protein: CASSVQGNYGYTF. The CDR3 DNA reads TGTGCCAGCAGCGTGCAGGGTAACTATGGCTACACCTTC.

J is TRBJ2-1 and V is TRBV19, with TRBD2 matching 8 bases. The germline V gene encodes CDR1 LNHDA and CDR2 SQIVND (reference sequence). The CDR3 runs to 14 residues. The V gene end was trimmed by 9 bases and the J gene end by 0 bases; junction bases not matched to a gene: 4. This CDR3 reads CASERGSSYNEQFF. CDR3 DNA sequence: TGTGCCAGCGAGCGGGGGAGCTCCTACAATGAGCAGTTCTTC. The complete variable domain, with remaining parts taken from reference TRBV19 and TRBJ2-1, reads DGGITQSPKYLFRKEGQNVTLSCEQNLNHDAMYWYRQDPGQGLRLIYYSQIVNDFQKGDIAEGYSVSREKKESFPLTVTSAQKNPTAFYLCASERGSSYNEQFFGPGTRLTVL.

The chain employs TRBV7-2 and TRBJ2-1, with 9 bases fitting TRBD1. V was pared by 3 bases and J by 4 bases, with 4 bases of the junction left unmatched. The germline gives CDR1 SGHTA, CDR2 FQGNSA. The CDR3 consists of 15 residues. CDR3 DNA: TGTGCCAGCAGCTTCCCCGGGACAGGGTACAATGAGCAGTTCTTC. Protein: CASSFPGTGYNEQFF.

As DNA, the CDR3 is TGTGCCACCAGCAGAGACACTGGGGGGTTACTTGAGAATGAGCAGTTCTTC. Protein sequence: CATSRDTGGLLENEQFF. The chain recombines TRBV15 with TRBJ2-1; weak D call: TRBD2 (6 bases). CDR3 length: 17 residues. V shed 0 bases and J shed 7 bases, with 19 bases lying between them. Germline V gene data show CDR1 as LNHNV and CDR2 as YYDKDF (reference sequence). Complete variable domain (other parts from reference TRBV15 and TRBJ2-1): DAMVIQNPRYQVTQFGKPVTLSCSQTLNHNVMYWYQQKSSQAPKLLFHYYDKDFNNEADTPDNFQSRRPNTSFCFLDIRSPGLGDTAMYLCATSRDTGGLLENEQFFGPGTRLTVL.

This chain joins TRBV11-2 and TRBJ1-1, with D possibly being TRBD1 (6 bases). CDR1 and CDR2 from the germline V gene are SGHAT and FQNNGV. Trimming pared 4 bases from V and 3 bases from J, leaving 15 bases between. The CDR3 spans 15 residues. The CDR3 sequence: CASSSTGGFDTEAFF. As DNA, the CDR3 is TGTGCCAGCAGCTCGACAGGTGGGTTTGACACTGAAGCTTTCTTT.

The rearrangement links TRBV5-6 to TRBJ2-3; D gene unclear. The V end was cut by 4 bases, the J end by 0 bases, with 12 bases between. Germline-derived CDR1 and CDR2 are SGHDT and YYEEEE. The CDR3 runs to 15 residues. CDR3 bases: TGTGCCAGCAGCGGGAAGTCGACTAGCACAGATACGCAGTATTTT. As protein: CASSGKSTSTDTQYF.

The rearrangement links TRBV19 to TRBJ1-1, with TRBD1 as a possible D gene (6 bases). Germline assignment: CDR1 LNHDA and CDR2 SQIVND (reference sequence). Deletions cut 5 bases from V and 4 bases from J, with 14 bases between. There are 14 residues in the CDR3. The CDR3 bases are TGTGCCAGTAGTCTCGGACAGATCGGCACTGAAGCTTTCTTT. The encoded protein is CASSLGQIGTEAFF.

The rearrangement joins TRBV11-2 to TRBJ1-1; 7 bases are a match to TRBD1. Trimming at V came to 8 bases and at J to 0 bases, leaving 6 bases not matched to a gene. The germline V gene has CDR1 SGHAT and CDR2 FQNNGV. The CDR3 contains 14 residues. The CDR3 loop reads CASASGQMNTEAFF. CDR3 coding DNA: TGTGCCAGCGCCTCGGGACAGATGAACACTGAAGCTTTCTTT.

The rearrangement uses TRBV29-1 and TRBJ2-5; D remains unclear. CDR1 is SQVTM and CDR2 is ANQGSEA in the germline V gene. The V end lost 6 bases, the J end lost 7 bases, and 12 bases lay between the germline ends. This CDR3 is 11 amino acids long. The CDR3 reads CSVLLRGTQYF. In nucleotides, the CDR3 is TGCAGCGTCCTCCTCAGAGGGACCCAGTACTTC.

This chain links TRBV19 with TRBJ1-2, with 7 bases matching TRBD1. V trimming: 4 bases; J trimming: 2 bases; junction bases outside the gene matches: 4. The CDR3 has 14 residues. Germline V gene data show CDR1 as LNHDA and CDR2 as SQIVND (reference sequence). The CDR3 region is CASSTRQGNYGYTF. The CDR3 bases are TGTGCCAGTAGTACCCGACAGGGAAACTATGGCTACACCTTC.

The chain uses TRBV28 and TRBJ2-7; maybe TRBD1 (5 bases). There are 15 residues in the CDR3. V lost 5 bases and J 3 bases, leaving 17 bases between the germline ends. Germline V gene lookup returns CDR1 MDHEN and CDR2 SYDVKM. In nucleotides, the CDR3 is TGTGCCAGCAGTCCATACCTACGACAGAACTACGAGCAGTACTTC. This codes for CASSPYLRQNYEQYF.

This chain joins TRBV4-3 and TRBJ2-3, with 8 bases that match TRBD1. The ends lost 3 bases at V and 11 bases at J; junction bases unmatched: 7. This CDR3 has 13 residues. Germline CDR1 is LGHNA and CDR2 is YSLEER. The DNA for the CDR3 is TGCGCCAGCAGCCATGGAGGACAGGGACTGCAGTATTTT. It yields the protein CASSHGGQGLQYF.

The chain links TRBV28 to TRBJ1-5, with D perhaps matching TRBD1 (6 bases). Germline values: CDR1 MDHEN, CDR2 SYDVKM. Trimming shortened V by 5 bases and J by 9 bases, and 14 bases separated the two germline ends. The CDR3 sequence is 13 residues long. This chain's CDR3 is CASSSRTDLPQHF. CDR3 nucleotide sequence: TGTGCCAGCAGTAGCAGGACAGACCTGCCCCAGCATTTT. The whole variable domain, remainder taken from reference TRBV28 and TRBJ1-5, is DVKVTQSSRYLVKRTGEKVFLECVQDMDHENMFWYRQDPGLGLRLIYFSYDVKMKEKGDIPEGYSVSREKKERFSLILESASTNQTSMYLCASSSRTDLPQHFGDGTRLSIL.

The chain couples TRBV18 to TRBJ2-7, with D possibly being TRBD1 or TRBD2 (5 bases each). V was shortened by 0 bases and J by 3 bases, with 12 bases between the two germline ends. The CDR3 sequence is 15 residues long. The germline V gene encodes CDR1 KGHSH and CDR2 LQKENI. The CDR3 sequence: CASSPPDSGYYEQYF. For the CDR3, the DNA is TGTGCCAGCTCACCACCGGACTCAGGGTACTACGAGCAGTACTTC.

CDR3 nucleotide sequence: TGTGCCAGCAGCGCTAGGACCAGTAACACCGGGGAGCTGTTTTTT. Translating gives CASSARTSNTGELFF. The genes are TRBV7-2 and TRBJ2-2; D remains ambiguous. The CDR3 is made up of 15 amino acids. CDR1 SGHTA and CDR2 FQGNSA come from the germline V gene. With 5 bases removed from V and 2 bases from J, the gap between germline ends came to 12 bases. The variable domain in full, completed from reference TRBV7-2 and TRBJ2-2, reads GAGVSQSPSNKVTEKGKDVELRCDPISGHTALYWYRQSLGQGLEFLIYFQGNSAPDKSGLPSDRFSAERTGGSVSTLTIQRTQQEDSAVYLCASSARTSNTGELFFGEGSRLTVL.

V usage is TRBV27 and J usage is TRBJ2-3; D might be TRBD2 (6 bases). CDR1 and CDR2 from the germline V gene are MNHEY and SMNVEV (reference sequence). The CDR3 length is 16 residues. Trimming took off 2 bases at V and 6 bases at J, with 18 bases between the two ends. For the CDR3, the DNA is TGTGCCAGCAGTTTAGGCGGGGCTGCACAAACGGATACGCAGTATTTT. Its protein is CASSLGGAAQTDTQYF.

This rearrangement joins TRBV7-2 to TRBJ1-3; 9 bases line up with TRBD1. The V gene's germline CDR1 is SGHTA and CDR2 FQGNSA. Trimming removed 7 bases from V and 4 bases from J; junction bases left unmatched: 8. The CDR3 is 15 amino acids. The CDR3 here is CASTSDRGTGNTIYF. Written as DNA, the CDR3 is TGTGCCAGCACCTCGGACAGGGGCACCGGAAACACCATATATTTT.

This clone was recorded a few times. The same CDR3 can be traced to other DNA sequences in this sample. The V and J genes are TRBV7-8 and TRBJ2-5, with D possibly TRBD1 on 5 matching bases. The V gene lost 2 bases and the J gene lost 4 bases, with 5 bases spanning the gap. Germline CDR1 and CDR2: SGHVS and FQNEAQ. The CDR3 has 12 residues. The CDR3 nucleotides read TGTGCCAGCAGCTTAAGGGGAGAGACCCAGTACTTC. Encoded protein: CASSLRGETQYF.

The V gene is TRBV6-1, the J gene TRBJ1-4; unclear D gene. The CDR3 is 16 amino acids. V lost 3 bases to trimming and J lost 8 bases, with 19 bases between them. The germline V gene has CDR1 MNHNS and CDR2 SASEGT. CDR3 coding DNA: TGTGCCAGCAGTGACCGTGACGGGTCCTTTAACGAAAAACTGTTTTTT. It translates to CASSDRDGSFNEKLFF.

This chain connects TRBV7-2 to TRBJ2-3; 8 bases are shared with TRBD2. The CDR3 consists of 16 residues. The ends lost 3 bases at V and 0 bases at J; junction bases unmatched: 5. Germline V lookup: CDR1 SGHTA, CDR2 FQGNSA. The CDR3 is CASSFISGVSTDTQYF. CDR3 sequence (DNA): TGTGCCAGCAGCTTCATTAGCGGGGTTAGCACAGATACGCAGTATTTT.

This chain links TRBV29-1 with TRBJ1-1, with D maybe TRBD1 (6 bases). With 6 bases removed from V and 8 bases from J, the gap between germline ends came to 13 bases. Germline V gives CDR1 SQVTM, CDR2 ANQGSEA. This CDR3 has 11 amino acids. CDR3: CSVDADREAFF. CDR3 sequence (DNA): TGCAGCGTCGATGCTGACAGGGAAGCTTTCTTT.

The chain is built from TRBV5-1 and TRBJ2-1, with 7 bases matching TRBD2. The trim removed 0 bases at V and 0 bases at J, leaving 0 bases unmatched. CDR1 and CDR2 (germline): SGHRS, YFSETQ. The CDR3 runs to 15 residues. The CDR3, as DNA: TGCGCCAGCAGCTTGGGCGGGAGCTCCTACAATGAGCAGTTCTTC. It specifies CASSLGGSSYNEQFF.

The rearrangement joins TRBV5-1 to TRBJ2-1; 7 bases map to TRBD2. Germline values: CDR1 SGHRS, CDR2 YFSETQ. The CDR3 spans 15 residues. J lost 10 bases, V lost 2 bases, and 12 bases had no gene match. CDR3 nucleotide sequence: TGCGCCAGCAGCTTCGGACTAGTAGCCGTGCAGGAGCAGTTCTTC. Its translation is CASSFGLVAVQEQFF.

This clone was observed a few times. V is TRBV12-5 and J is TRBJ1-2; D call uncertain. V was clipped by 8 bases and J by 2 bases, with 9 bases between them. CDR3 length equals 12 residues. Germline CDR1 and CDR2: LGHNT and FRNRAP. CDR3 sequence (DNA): TGTGCTAGTTCTTCGGTGAACTATGGCTACACCTTC. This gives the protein CASSSVNYGYTF.

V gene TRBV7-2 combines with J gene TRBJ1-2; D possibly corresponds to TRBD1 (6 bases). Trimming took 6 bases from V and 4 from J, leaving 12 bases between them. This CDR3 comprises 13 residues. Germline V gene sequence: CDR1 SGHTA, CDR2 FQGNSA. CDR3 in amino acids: CASSVGGAYGYTF. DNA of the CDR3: TGTGCCAGCAGTGTGGGGGGGGCCTATGGCTACACCTTC.

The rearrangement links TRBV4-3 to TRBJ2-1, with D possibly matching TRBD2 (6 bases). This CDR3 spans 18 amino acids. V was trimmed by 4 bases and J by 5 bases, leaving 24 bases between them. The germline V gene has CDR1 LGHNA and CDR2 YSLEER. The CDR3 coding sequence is TGCGCCAGCAGCCGCGCGTCACTAGCACAATCTGGCAACAATGAGCAGTTCTTC. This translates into CASSRASLAQSGNNEQFF.